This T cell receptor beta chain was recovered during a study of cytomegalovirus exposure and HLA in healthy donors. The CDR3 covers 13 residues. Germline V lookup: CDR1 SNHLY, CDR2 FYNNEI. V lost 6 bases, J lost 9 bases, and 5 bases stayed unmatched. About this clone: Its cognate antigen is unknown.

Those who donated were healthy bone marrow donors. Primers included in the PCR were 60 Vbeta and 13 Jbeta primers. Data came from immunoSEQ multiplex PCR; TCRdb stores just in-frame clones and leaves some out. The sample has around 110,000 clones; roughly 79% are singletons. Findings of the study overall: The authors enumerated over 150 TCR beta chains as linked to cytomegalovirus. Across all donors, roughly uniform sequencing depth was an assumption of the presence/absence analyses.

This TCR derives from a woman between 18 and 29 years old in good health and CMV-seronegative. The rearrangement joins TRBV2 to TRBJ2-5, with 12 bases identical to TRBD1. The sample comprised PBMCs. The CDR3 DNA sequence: TGTGCCAGCAGATCGGGACAGGGGGCGGCCCAGTACTTC. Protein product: CASRSGQGAAQYF.